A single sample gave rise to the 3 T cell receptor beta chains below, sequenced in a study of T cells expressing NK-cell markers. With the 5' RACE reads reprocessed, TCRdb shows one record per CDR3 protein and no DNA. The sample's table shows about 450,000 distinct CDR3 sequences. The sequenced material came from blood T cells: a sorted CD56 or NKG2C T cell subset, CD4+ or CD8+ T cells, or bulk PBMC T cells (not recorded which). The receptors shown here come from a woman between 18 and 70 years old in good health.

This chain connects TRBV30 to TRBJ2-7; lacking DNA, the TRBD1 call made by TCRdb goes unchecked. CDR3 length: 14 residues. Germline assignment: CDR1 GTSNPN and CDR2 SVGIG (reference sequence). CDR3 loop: CAWSVGQGPYEQYF.

CDR3: CASSLRGDTHSNQPQHF. The rearrangement uses TRBV7-2 and TRBJ1-5; TCRdb returns TRBD1, unconfirmable since there is no DNA. The CDR3 spans 17 residues. CDR1 is SGHTA, CDR2 FQGNSA, per germline. Using reference TRBV7-2 and TRBJ1-5 for the parts outside the CDR3, the full variable domain is GAGVSQSPSNKVTEKGKDVELRCDPISGHTALYWYRQSLGQGLEFLIYFQGNSAPDKSGLPSDRFSAERTGGSVSTLTIQRTQQEDSAVYLCASSLRGDTHSNQPQHFGDGTRLSIL.

The CDR3 sequence is CASSQAFEGTQYF. This chain connects TRBV4-3 to TRBJ2-5; TCRdb's assignment of TRBD2 cannot be checked, as there is no DNA. Looked up from germline, CDR1 is LGHNA and CDR2 is YSLEER. The CDR3 has 13 residues.